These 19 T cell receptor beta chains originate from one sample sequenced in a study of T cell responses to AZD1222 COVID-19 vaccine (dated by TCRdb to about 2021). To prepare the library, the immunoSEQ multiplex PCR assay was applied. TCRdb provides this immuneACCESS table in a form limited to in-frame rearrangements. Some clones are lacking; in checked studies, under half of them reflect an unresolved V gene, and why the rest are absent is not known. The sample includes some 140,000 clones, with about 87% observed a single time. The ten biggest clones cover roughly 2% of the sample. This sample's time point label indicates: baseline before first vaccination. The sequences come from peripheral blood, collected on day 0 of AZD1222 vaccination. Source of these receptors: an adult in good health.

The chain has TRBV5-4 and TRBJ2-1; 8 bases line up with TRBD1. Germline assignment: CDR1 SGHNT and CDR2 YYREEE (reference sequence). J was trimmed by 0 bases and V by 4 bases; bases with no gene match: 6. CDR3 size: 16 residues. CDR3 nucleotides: TGTGCCAGCAGCCCGAGGACAGGGAGCTCCTACAATGAGCAGTTCTTC. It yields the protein CASSPRTGSSYNEQFF.

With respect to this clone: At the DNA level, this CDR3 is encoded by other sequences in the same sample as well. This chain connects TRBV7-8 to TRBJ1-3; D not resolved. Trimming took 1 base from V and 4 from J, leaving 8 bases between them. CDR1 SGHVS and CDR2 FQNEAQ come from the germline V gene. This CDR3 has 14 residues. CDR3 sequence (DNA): TGTGCCAGCAGCTTAGGTTTGTCCGGAAACACCATATATTTT. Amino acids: CASSLGLSGNTIYF.

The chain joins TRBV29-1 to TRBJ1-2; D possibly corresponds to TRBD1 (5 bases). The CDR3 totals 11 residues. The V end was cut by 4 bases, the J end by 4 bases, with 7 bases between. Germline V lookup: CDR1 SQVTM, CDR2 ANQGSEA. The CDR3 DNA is TGCAGCGTTGTTGGGGGCTATGGCTACACCTTC. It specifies CSVVGGYGYTF.

The CDR3 here is CASSQRSGRTGGLPYNEQFF. CDR3 nucleotide sequence: TGCGCCAGCAGCCAAAGATCCGGGAGAACAGGGGGTTTACCCTACAATGAGCAGTTCTTC. The rearrangement links TRBV4-1 to TRBJ2-1; TRBD1 matches at 8 bases. The germline V gene has CDR1 MGHRA and CDR2 YSYEKL. With V trimmed by 2 bases and J by 2 bases, 17 bases remained unmatched. The CDR3 length is 20 residues.

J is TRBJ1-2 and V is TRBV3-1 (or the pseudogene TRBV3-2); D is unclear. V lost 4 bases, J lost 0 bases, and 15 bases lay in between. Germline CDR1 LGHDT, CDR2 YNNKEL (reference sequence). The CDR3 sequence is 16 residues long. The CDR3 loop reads CASSPTKRSTNYGYTF. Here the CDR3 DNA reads TGTGCCAGCAGCCCCACGAAGAGGTCTACTAACTATGGCTACACCTTC.

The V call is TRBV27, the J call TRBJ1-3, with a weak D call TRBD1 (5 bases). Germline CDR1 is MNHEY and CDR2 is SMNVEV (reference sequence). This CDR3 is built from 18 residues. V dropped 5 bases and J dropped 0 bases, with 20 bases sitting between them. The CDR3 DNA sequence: TGTGCCAGCAGTGGGCGGGACGGGGATCCTAGCTCTGGAAACACCATATATTTT. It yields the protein CASSGRDGDPSSGNTIYF.

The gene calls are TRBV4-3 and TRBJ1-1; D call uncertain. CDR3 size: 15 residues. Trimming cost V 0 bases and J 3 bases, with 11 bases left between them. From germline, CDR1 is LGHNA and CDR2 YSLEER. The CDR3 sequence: CASSQDWREDTEAFF. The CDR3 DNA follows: TGCGCCAGCAGCCAAGATTGGCGAGAAGACACTGAAGCTTTCTTT.

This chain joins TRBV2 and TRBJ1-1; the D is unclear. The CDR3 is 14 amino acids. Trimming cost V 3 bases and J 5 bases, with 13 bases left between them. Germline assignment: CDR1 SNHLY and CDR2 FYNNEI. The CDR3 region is CASSETSSMTEAFF. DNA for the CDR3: TGTGCCAGCAGTGAGACCTCGTCTATGACTGAAGCTTTCTTT.

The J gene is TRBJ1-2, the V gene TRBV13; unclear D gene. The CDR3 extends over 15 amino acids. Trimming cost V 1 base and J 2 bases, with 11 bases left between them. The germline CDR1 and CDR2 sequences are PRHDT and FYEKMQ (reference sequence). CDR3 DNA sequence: TGTGCCAGCAGCTTAGTTACAGACTTAAACTATGGCTACACCTTC. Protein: CASSLVTDLNYGYTF.

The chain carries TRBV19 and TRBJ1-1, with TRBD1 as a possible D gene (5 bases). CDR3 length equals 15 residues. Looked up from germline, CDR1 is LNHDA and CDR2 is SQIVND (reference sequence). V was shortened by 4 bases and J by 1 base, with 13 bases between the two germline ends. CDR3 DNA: TGTGCCAGTAGTACCTTGTCAGGGTCGAACACTGAAGCTTTCTTT. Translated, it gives CASSTLSGSNTEAFF.

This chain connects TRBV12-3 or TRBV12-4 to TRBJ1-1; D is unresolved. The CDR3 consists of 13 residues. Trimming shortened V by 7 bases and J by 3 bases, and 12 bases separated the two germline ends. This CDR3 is CASNLPGYTEAFF. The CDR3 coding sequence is TGTGCCAGCAACCTTCCCGGGTACACTGAAGCTTTCTTT.

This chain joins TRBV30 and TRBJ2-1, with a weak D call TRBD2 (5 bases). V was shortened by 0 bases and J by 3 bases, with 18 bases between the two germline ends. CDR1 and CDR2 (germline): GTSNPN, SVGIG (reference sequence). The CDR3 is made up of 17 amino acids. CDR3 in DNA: TGTGCCTGGAGTGTACAAAGGAAGCGGAGATACTACAATGAGCAGTTCTTC. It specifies CAWSVQRKRRYYNEQFF.

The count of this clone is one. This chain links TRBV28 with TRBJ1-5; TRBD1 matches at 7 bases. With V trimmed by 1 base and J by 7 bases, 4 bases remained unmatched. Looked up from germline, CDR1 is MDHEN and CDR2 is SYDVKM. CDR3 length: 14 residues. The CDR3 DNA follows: TGTGCCAGCAGTTTATTCTCAGGGGGGCAGCCCCAGCATTTT. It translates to CASSLFSGGQPQHF.

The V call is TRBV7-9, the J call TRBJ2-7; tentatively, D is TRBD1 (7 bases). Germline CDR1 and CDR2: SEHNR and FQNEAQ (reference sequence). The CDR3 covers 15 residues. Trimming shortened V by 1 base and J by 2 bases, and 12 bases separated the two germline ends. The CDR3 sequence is CASSLGRGETYEQYF. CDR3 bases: TGTGCCAGCAGCTTAGGCAGGGGGGAGACCTACGAGCAGTACTTC.

This CDR3 reads CASSGTGEIYNEQFF. In DNA form, the CDR3 reads TGTGCCAGCAGTGGGACAGGAGAAATCTACAATGAGCAGTTCTTC. The chain recombines TRBV9 with TRBJ2-1, with TRBD1 identical over 8 bases. Germline V gene data show CDR1 as SGDLS and CDR2 as YYNGEE. The CDR3 totals 15 residues. The junction had 7 bases not matched to a gene; V was cut back by 5 bases and J by 3 bases.

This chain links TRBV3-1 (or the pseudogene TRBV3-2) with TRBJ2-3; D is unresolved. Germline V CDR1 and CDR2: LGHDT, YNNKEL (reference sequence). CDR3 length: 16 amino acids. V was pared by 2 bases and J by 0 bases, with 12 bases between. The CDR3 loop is CASSQFASLSTDTQYF. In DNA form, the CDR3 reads TGTGCCAGCAGCCAATTCGCCAGTCTTAGCACAGATACGCAGTATTTT.

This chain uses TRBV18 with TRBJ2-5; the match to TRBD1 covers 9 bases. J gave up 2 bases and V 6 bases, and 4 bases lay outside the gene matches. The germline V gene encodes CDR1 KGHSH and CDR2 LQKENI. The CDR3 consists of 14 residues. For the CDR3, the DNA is TGTGCCAGCTCCGGACAGGGGATTCAAGAGACCCAGTACTTC. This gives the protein CASSGQGIQETQYF.

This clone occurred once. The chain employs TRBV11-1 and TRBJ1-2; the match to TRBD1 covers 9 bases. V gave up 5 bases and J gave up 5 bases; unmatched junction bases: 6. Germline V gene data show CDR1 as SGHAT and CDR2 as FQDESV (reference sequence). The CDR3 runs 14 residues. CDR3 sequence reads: CASSHRDRVYGYTF. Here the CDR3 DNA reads TGTGCCAGCAGCCACCGGGACAGGGTTTATGGCTACACCTTC.

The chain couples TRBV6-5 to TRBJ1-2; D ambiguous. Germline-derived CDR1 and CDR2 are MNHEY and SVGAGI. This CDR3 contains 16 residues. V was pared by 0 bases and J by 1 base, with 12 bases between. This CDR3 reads CASSYSAQAVNYGYTF. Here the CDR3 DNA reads TGTGCCAGCAGTTACTCGGCTCAGGCGGTTAACTATGGCTACACCTTC.